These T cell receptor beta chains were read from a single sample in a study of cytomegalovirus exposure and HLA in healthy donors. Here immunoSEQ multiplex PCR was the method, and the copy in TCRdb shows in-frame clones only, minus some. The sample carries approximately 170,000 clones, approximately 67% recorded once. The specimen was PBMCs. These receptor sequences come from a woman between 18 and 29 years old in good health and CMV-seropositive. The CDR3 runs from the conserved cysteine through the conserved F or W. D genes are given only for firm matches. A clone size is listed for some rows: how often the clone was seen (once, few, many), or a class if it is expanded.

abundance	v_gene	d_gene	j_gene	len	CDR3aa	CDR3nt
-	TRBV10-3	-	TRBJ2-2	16	CAISELGGSNTGELFF	TGTGCCATCAGTGAGTTAGGGGGTTCGAACACCGGGGAGCTGTTTTTT
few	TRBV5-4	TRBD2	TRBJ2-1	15	CASSFAGGPMDEQFF	TGTGCCAGCAGCTTCGCGGGAGGGCCGATGGATGAGCAGTTCTTC
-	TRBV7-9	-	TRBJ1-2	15	CASSLGYVIGYGYTF	TGTGCCAGCAGCTTAGGTTATGTTATCGGCTATGGCTACACCTTC
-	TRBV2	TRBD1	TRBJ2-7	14	CASSTGVSSYEQYF	TGTGCCAGCAGTACAGGGGTTAGCTCCTACGAGCAGTACTTC
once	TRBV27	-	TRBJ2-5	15	CASSSRTRGGETQYF	TGTGCCAGCAGTTCTCGGACTAGGGGGGGGGAGACCCAGTACTTC
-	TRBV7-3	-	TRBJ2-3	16	CASRPNPGTPTDTQYF	TGTGCCAGCAGACCGAACCCCGGGACACCTACAGATACGCAGTATTTT
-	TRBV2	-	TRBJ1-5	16	CASRPGHGNSNQPQHF	TGTGCCAGCAGACCGGGACACGGGAATAGCAATCAGCCCCAGCATTTT
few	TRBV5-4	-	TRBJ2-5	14	CASSPKGGQETQYF	TGTGCCAGCAGCCCGAAAGGGGGCCAAGAGACCCAGTACTTC
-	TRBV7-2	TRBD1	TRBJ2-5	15	CASSRAPGQGVTQYF	TGTGCCAGCAGCCGCGCCCCGGGACAGGGCGTGACCCAGTACTTC
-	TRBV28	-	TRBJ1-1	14	CASSHPRGDTEAFF	TGTGCCAGCAGCCATCCTCGAGGAGACACTGAAGCTTTCTTT
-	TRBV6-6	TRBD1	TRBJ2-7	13	CASSDGQGYEQYF	TGTGCCAGCAGTGACGGACAGGGCTACGAGCAGTACTTC
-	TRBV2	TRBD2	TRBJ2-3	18	CASRETSGSRLRTDTQYF	TGTGCCAGCAGAGAAACTAGCGGGAGCAGACTTCGGACAGATACGCAGTATTTT
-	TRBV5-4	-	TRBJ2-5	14	CASSLGARQETQYF	TGTGCCAGCAGCTTGGGGGCAAGACAAGAGACCCAGTACTTC
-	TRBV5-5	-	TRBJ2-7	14	CASSLAHLAYEQYF	TGTGCCAGCAGCTTGGCCCATTTAGCGTACGAGCAGTACTTC
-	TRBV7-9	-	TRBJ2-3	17	CASSNKKRLTSTDTQYF	TGTGCCAGCAGCAACAAGAAGCGACTCACTAGCACAGATACGCAGTATTTT
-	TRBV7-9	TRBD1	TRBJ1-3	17	CASSKDRGPLLGNTIYF	TGTGCCAGCAGTAAGGACAGGGGGCCCTTACTTGGAAACACCATATATTTT
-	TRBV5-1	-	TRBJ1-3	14	CASSLQGFGNTIYF	TGCGCCAGCAGCTTGCAGGGCTTCGGAAACACCATATATTTT
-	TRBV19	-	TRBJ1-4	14	CASSNRQVNEKLFF	TGTGCCAGTAGCAATAGACAGGTTAATGAAAAACTGTTTTTT
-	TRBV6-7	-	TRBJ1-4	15	CASSPRTDHNEKLFF	TGTGCCAGCAGTCCACGGACAGATCATAATGAAAAACTGTTTTTT
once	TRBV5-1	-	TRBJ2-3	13	CASSYRERDTQYF	TGCGCCAGCAGCTACCGGGAGAGAGATACGCAGTATTTT
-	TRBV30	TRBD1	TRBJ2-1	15	CAWRRTVTGRNEQFF	TGTGCCTGGAGACGGACTGTGACAGGGCGCAATGAGCAGTTCTTC
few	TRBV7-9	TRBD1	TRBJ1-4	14	CASSPDDRGEKLFF	TGTGCCAGCAGCCCCGACGACAGGGGGGAAAAACTGTTTTTT
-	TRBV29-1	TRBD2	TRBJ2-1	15	CSSVSGEDSYNEQFF	TGCAGCTCGGTCAGCGGGGAGGACTCCTACAATGAGCAGTTCTTC
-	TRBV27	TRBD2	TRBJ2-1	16	CASSSRLAGFYNEQFF	TGTGCCAGCAGTTCCAGACTAGCGGGCTTCTACAATGAGCAGTTCTTC
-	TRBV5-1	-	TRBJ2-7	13	CASSFEVSYEQYF	TGCGCCAGCAGCTTCGAGGTCTCCTACGAGCAGTACTTC
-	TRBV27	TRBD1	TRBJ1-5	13	CASRGTQGLPQHF	TGTGCCAGCAGGGGGACACAGGGGTTGCCCCAGCATTTT
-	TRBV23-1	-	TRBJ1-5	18	CASSHTIAHQGRGQPQHF	TGCGCCAGCAGTCATACCATCGCCCATCAGGGGCGCGGTCAGCCCCAGCATTTT
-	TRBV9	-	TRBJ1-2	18	CASSARALGTAQIYGYTF	TGTGCCAGCAGCGCCAGGGCGCTAGGGACTGCACAAATCTATGGCTACACCTTC
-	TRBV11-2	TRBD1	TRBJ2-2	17	CASSRPPGTGDSGELFF	TGTGCCAGCAGCAGACCGCCGGGGACAGGGGATTCCGGGGAGCTGTTTTTT